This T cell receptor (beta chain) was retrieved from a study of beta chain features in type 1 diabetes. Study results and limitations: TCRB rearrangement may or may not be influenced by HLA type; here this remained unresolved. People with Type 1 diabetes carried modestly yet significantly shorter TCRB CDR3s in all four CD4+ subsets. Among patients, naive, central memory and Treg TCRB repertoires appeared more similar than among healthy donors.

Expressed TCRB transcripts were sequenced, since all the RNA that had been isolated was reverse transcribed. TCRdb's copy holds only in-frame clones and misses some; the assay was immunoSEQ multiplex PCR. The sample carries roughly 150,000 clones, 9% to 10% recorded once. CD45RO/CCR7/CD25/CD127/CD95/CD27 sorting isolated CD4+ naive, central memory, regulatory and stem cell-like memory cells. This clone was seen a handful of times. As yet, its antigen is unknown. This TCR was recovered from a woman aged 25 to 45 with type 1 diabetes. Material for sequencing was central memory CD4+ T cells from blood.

CDR3 loop: CASSIGGGPGKNIQYF. In nucleotides, the CDR3 is TGTGCCAGTAGTATAGGAGGAGGCCCGGGCAAAAACATTCAGTACTTC. The V gene is TRBV19, the J gene TRBJ2-4; D is perhaps TRBD2 (5 bases). The CDR3 runs 16 residues. Germline V gene sequence: CDR1 LNHDA, CDR2 SQIVND (reference sequence). Trimming cost V 1 base and J 3 bases, with 13 bases left between them.